Given below is one T cell receptor (beta chain) in context. The target antigen is unknown. One entry per CDR3 protein, called by TCRdb with MiXCR from the 5' RACE reads. The table lists thousands of distinct CDR3 sequences, more than 50% of them singletons. This CDR3 comprises 12 residues. Trimming stripped 8 bases from V and 3 bases from J, with 10 bases between. Study results and caveats: The larger-cohort validation was restricted to a single TCR beta V-J rearrangement rather than whole repertoires. In terms of TCR gene usage, tumor memory CD4+ T cells clustered together with blood and lymph node memory CD4+ cells, as well as with lymph node naive CD4+ cells. Tumor Tregs overlapped most with tumor, then blood, naive CD4+ cells.

The sequence derives from a female donor with breast cancer. The sequenced sample consisted of tumor-infiltrating memory CD4+ T cells sorted from the breast tumor. Described subset: memory CD4+ T cells, CD4+CD45RO+CD25-. V gene TRBV12-3 or TRBV12-4 combines with J gene TRBJ1-2; no reliable D call. In DNA form, the CDR3 reads TGTGCCAGCCAAGAGGGAGACTATGGCTACACCTTC. This encodes CASQEGDYGYTF.